This entry lists 25 T cell receptor beta chains sequenced from one sample in a study of blood T cell repertoires in COVID-19. The protocol was immunoSEQ multiplex PCR, while the TCRdb copy is restricted to in-frame clones and leaves out a portion. The data contain tens of thousands of clones, 85% of them seen just once; the ten biggest clones take up 4.8%. The specimen sequenced was peripheral blood. These receptors were taken from a man aged 50-59 years with active COVID-19.

This clone appeared a single time. This CDR3 is CASSLDPGLRSPLHF. CDR3 bases: TGCGCCAGCAGCTTGGACCCAGGGCTAAGATCACCCCTCCACTTT. V usage is TRBV5-1 and J usage is TRBJ1-6; tentative D call: TRBD1 (5 bases). V lost 0 bases and J lost 10, with 14 bases in between. CDR1 is SGHRS, CDR2 YFSETQ, per germline. This CDR3 spans 15 amino acids.

V gene TRBV7-2 combines with J gene TRBJ1-1, with D possibly TRBD1 on 5 matching bases. The germline CDR1 and CDR2 sequences are SGHTA and FQGNSA. The CDR3 has 13 residues. V shed 5 bases and J shed 7 bases, with 14 bases lying between them. CDR3 in amino acids: CASSTRPDSEAFF. Written as DNA, the CDR3 is TGTGCCAGCAGCACAAGACCCGACAGTGAAGCTTTCTTT.

J is TRBJ2-5 and V is TRBV7-2; 13 bases line up with TRBD2. This CDR3 spans 17 amino acids. Trimming removed 1 base from V and 3 bases from J; junction bases left unmatched: 5. Looked up from germline, CDR1 is SGHTA and CDR2 is FQGNSA. Written as DNA, the CDR3 is TGTGCCAGCAGCTTAGAACTAGCGGGGGGGGACGAAGAGACCCAGTACTTC. Translation gives CASSLELAGGDEETQYF.

The chain uses TRBV7-2 and TRBJ2-2; possibly TRBD2 for D (5 bases). This CDR3 has 14 amino acids. Trimming removed 5 bases at V and 5 bases at J, with 12 bases between. Germline V gene sequence: CDR1 SGHTA, CDR2 FQGNSA. Here the CDR3 DNA reads TGTGCCAGCAGCCCCATGCGGGTAACCGGGGAGCTGTTTTTT. Translating it yields CASSPMRVTGELFF.

The chain combines TRBV11-2 with TRBJ1-2; 10 bases fit TRBD1. This CDR3 contains 18 residues. From germline, CDR1 is SGHAT and CDR2 FQNNGV. With V trimmed by 7 bases and J by 0 bases, 14 bases remained unmatched. CDR3 nucleotides: TGTGCCAGCACCCCTTGGGAGGGACAGGGGTATGCTAACTATGGCTACACCTTC. Its translation: CASTPWEGQGYANYGYTF. The full variable domain, its missing parts supplied by reference TRBV11-2 and TRBJ1-2, is EAGVAQSPRYKIIEKRQSVAFWCNPISGHATLYWYQQILGQGPKLLIQFQNNGVVDDSQLPKDRFSAERLKGVDSTLKIQPAKLEDSAVYLCASTPWEGQGYANYGYTFGSGTRLTVV.

This clone has just one count. The rearrangement uses TRBV6-5 and TRBJ2-1; D perhaps matches TRBD1 (5 bases). The germline V and J ends were trimmed by 5 bases and 0 bases, with 11 bases remaining between them. CDR3 length equals 15 residues. Germline assignment: CDR1 MNHEY and CDR2 SVGAGI. CDR3: CASSPFQGSYNEQFF. CDR3 sequence (DNA): TGTGCCAGCAGTCCCTTCCAGGGCTCCTACAATGAGCAGTTCTTC.

This rearrangement joins TRBV7-9 to TRBJ1-2, with TRBD1 matching 7 bases. Germline loops: CDR1 SEHNR, CDR2 FQNEAQ (reference sequence). The CDR3 has 14 amino acids. Trimming removed 3 bases from V and 4 bases from J; junction bases left unmatched: 5. The CDR3 protein is CASSLTRDSYGYTF. The CDR3 DNA sequence: TGTGCCAGCAGCTTGACCCGGGACAGCTATGGCTACACCTTC. The full variable domain, with the rest looked up from reference TRBV7-9 and TRBJ1-2, is DTGVSQNPRHKITKRGQNVTFRCDPISEHNRLYWYRQTLGQGPEFLTYFQNEAQLEKSRLLSDRFSAERPKGSFSTLEIQRTEQGDSAMYLCASSLTRDSYGYTFGSGTRLTVV.

The V call is TRBV5-4, the J call TRBJ2-5; TRBD2 aligns across 10 bases. The CDR3 length is 15 residues. V lost 5 bases, J lost 5 bases, and 9 bases stayed unmatched. Germline CDR1 is SGHNT and CDR2 is YYREEE (reference sequence). This chain's CDR3 is CASSYLAGERETQYF. The CDR3 nucleotides are TGTGCCAGCAGTTATCTAGCGGGGGAGAGGGAGACCCAGTACTTC.

This clone came up once. The junction and the germline gene differ at one end; a read error may be behind it. This rearrangement joins TRBV6-2 or TRBV6-3 to TRBJ2-1, with no clear D. The CDR3 spans 12 residues. The germline V gene has CDR1 MNHEY and CDR2 SVGEGT. This CDR3 is CASSPPYHEQFF. The CDR3 DNA reads TGTGCCAGCAGTCCACCCTACCATGAGCAGTTCTTC.

The V call is TRBV9, the J call TRBJ2-5; 8 bases match TRBD2. Germline V CDR1 and CDR2: SGDLS, YYNGEE. Trimming removed 4 bases from V and 5 bases from J; junction bases left unmatched: 7. CDR3 length: 14 residues. The CDR3 DNA reads TGTGCCAGCAGCACCAGCGGGGGCTGGGAGACCCAGTACTTC. It is translated as CASSTSGGWETQYF.

In its sample, this clone ranks as medium-sized (0.01 to 0.1%). The chain links TRBV4-1 to TRBJ1-5; D not certain. This CDR3 region has 15 residues. The V gene lost 4 bases and the J gene lost 1 base, with 11 bases spanning the gap. CDR1 and CDR2 from the germline V gene are MGHRA and YSYEKL. CDR3 in amino acids: CASSPLRGSNQPQHF. CDR3 DNA: TGCGCCAGCAGCCCCCTCCGAGGGAGCAATCAGCCCCAGCATTTT.

The chain employs TRBV27 and TRBJ2-2; 14 bases are shared with TRBD2. This CDR3 is 16 amino acids long. Unmatched junction bases numbered 9, after V lost 9 bases and J lost 6 bases. Germline V lookup: CDR1 MNHEY, CDR2 SMNVEV (reference sequence). CDR3 nucleotide sequence: TGTGCCAGAACAAGGACTAGCGGGGGGCTTGCCGGGGAGCTGTTTTTT. It is translated as CARTRTSGGLAGELFF.

The chain recombines TRBV7-9 with TRBJ2-7, with a possible D match to TRBD1 (5 bases). Looked up from germline, CDR1 is SEHNR and CDR2 is FQNEAQ (reference sequence). Between the trimmed V and J ends, which lost 6 bases and 5 bases, there was a span of 20 bases. The CDR3 covers 15 residues. The chain's CDR3 is CASRLGPAIGDEQYF. The CDR3 nucleotides read TGTGCCAGCAGACTTGGACCCGCCATAGGGGACGAGCAGTACTTC. The entire variable domain, with the rest obtained from reference TRBV7-9 and TRBJ2-7, is as follows: DTGVSQNPRHKITKRGQNVTFRCDPISEHNRLYWYRQTLGQGPEFLTYFQNEAQLEKSRLLSDRFSAERPKGSFSTLEIQRTEQGDSAMYLCASRLGPAIGDEQYFGPGTRLTVT.

The J gene is TRBJ2-5, the V gene TRBV15; 12 nucleotides align to TRBD2. V lost 1 base to trimming and J lost 4 bases; unmatched junction nucleotides: 1. The germline V gene has CDR1 LNHNV and CDR2 YYDKDF (reference sequence). The CDR3 is 15 amino acids. CDR3 residues: CATSRVLAGGETQYF. The CDR3 region has the DNA TGTGCCACCAGCAGAGTACTAGCGGGGGGAGAGACCCAGTACTTC.

The V gene is TRBV7-2, the J gene TRBJ2-2; possible D gene TRBD2, 5 bases. Trimming cost V 8 bases and J 5 bases, with 15 bases left between them. The CDR3 length is 14 residues. Germline CDR1 reads SGHTA; CDR2 reads FQGNSA. CDR3 loop: CASGYLGSTGELFF. The DNA of the CDR3 is TGTGCCAGCGGGTATCTAGGGAGTACCGGGGAGCTGTTTTTT. Based on the CDR3 plus reference TRBV7-2 and TRBJ2-2, the full variable domain is GAGVSQSPSNKVTEKGKDVELRCDPISGHTALYWYRQSLGQGLEFLIYFQGNSAPDKSGLPSDRFSAERTGGSVSTLTIQRTQQEDSAVYLCASGYLGSTGELFFGEGSRLTVL.

This clone occurred once. The genes are TRBV5-5 and TRBJ2-2; 11 bases map to TRBD1. This CDR3 contains 15 residues. Losses at the gene ends were 4 bases for V and 5 bases for J; bases not matched to a gene: 4. The germline V gene has CDR1 SGHKS and CDR2 YYEKEE (reference sequence). As DNA, the CDR3 is TGTGCCAGCAGCAAAGGACAGGGGGCGACCGGGGAGCTGTTTTTT. Protein product: CASSKGQGATGELFF.

The genes are TRBV5-1 and TRBJ2-5, with unresolved D. The V end lost 4 bases, the J end lost 2 bases, and 3 bases lay between the germline ends. Germline V gives CDR1 SGHRS, CDR2 YFSETQ. This CDR3 is 11 amino acids long. The chain's CDR3 is CASSEQETQYF. CDR3 DNA sequence: TGCGCCAGCAGCGAGCAAGAGACCCAGTACTTC.

The rearrangement joins TRBV4-1 to TRBJ2-4, with TRBD2 matching over 10 bases. The germline gives CDR1 MGHRA, CDR2 YSYEKL. The CDR3 loop spans 18 amino acids. V dropped 1 base and J dropped 2; count of bases not matched to a gene: 8. CDR3 residues: CASSQGLAGVGTKNIQYF. The CDR3 DNA follows: TGCGCCAGCAGCCAAGGCCTAGCGGGGGTTGGGACCAAAAACATTCAGTACTTC.

There are a few counts of this clone. This chain links TRBV12-3 or TRBV12-4 with TRBJ1-1; TRBD1 aligns across 7 bases. CDR3 size: 13 residues. After removal of 1 base from V and 11 bases from J, the junction contained 7 bases not matched to a gene. CDR3 region: CASSLGGGFVAFF. DNA of the CDR3: TGTGCCAGCAGTTTAGGAGGGGGCTTCGTGGCTTTCTTT.

This clone qualifies as medium-sized (0.01 to 0.1%). This chain connects TRBV3-1 (or the pseudogene TRBV3-2) to TRBJ2-7, with 8 nucleotides matching TRBD2. The CDR3 is 15 amino acids. V lost 4 bases, J lost 2 bases, and 7 bases stayed unmatched. The germline V gene encodes CDR1 LGHDT and CDR2 YNNKEL (reference sequence). Written as DNA, the CDR3 is TGTGCCAGCAGCCCCAGCGGGGGCCACCCCTACGAGCAGTACTTC. As protein: CASSPSGGHPYEQYF.

V gene TRBV6-2 or TRBV6-3 combines with J gene TRBJ2-1; 8 bases are shared with TRBD2. There are 16 residues in the CDR3. CDR1 is MNHEY and CDR2 is SVGEGT in the germline V gene. V dropped 0 bases and J dropped 4; count of bases not matched to a gene: 5. CDR3 loop: CASSYSGSGDYNEQFF. The CDR3 nucleotides are TGTGCCAGCAGTTACTCGGGTAGCGGGGATTACAATGAGCAGTTCTTC.

This chain joins TRBV27 and TRBJ2-5, with 13 bases aligning to TRBD2. This CDR3 spans 20 amino acids. Germline CDR1 is MNHEY and CDR2 is SMNVEV (reference sequence). The J segment lost 3 bases and the V segment lost 5 bases, leaving 18 bases of the junction unmatched. CDR3 loop: CASSPARLGLAGLTKETQYF. The CDR3 bases are TGTGCCAGCAGTCCCGCTCGACTGGGACTAGCGGGGCTGACTAAAGAGACCCAGTACTTC.

V usage is TRBV5-6 and J usage is TRBJ2-5; TRBD1 aligns across 9 bases. The CDR3 is 18 residues long. J lost 4 bases, V lost 4 bases, and 17 bases had no gene match. Germline loops: CDR1 SGHDT, CDR2 YYEEEE. The CDR3 DNA is TGTGCCAGCAGCCCGACTGGCACCGGGACAGGGCCTCCAGAGACCCAGTACTTC. As protein: CASSPTGTGTGPPETQYF.

The genes are TRBV5-1 and TRBJ2-7; 7 bases align to TRBD2. The CDR3 has 14 amino acids. V shed 4 bases, J shed 0 bases, and the junction held 4 bases outside the gene matches. The germline V gene has CDR1 SGHRS and CDR2 YFSETQ. CDR3 amino acids: CASSPSGVSYEQYF. DNA of the CDR3: TGCGCCAGCAGCCCAAGCGGGGTCTCCTACGAGCAGTACTTC.

The chain joins TRBV6-5 to TRBJ1-3; D is unresolved. V was shortened by 6 bases and J by 0 bases, with 12 bases between the two germline ends. The CDR3 has 15 residues. CDR1 is MNHEY and CDR2 is SVGAGI in the germline V gene. CDR3 sequence: CASRLMQRSGNTIYF. Written as DNA, the CDR3 is TGTGCCAGCAGACTCATGCAGCGCTCTGGAAACACCATATATTTT.